This note documents a single T cell receptor beta chain sequence. Its antigen is as yet unknown. The table came from immunoSEQ multiplex PCR; TCRdb's copy has only in-frame clones and leaves some out. The sample yields about 17,000 clones, about four fifths seen once. The sample belongs to a study of PD-1 blockade in classical Hodgkin lymphoma. Study-level findings and limits: In newly diagnosed patients, baseline TCR diversity was reportedly below that of healthy donors. Some patients began nivolumab under 1 year after ASCT. These patients were excluded from later analyses.

The CDR3 consists of 17 residues. With 7 bases clipped from V and 2 bases from J, the junction kept 14 bases outside the gene matches. Germline V gene data show CDR1 as LNHDA and CDR2 as SQIVND (reference sequence). Each patient relapsed following autologous stem cell transplantation, and prior brentuximab vedotin exposure differed. Best outcomes ranged across complete response, partial response and progressive disease. This TCR was recovered from a human donor with classical Hodgkin lymphoma. The sample in question was peripheral blood mononuclear cells (PBMCs), obtained at baseline. J is TRBJ1-2 and V is TRBV19; 9 nucleotides align to TRBD1. The CDR3 is CASTRGETGGINYGYTF. DNA for the CDR3: TGTGCCAGTACCCGCGGGGAAACAGGGGGCATCAACTATGGCTACACCTTC.